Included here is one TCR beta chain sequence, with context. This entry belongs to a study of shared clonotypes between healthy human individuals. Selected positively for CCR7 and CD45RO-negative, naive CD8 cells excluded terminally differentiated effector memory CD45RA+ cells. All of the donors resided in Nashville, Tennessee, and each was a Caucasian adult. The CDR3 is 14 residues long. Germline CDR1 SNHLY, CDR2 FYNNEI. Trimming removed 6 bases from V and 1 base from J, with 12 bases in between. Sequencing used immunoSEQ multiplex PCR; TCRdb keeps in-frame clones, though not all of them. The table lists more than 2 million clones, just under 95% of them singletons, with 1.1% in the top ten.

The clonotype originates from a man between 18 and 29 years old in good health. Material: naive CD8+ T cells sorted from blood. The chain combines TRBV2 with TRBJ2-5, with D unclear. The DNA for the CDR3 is TGTGCCAGCAGCGCCCCCACCCCCCAAGAGACCCAGTACTTC. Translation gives CASSAPTPQETQYF.